This is a list of T cell receptor beta chains from one sample in a study of human versus mouse CDR3 diversity and MHC coevolution. Only in-frame clones appear in the TCRdb table, and some are missing; sequencing was by immunoSEQ multiplex PCR. The sample lists approximately 81,000 clones; around 93% were seen once. Input material: naive CD4+ T cells from blood. These receptors all come from a person aged 30 to 69 in good health. Each CDR3 is given with its conserved first and last residue. A D gene is named only where the DNA matches it firmly. Clone size is stated in some rows and not others, as once, few, many or a class when expanded.

TRBJ1-1	once	TRBV18	.	CASSPRAENTEAFF	TGTGCCAGCTCACCACGGGCCGAGAACACTGAAGCTTTCTTT
TRBJ1-2	.	TRBV5-6	.	CASSLSPSNYGYTF	TGTGCCAGCAGCTTGTCCCCCTCCAACTATGGCTACACCTTC
TRBJ1-2	.	TRBV7-9	.	CASSLDSYGYTF	TGTGCCAGCAGCTTAGACAGCTATGGCTACACCTTC
TRBJ2-1	.	TRBV7-2	.	CASSEQRGYTFF	TGTGCCAGCAGCGAACAAAGAGGGTATACGTTCTTC
TRBJ2-1	.	TRBV28	TRBD1	CASSSGQGVDEQFF	TGTGCCAGCAGTTCGGGACAGGGGGTTGATGAGCAGTTCTTC
TRBJ2-7	once	TRBV6-6	TRBD1	CASGRQGAGEQYF	TGTGCCAGCGGTAGACAGGGGGCGGGCGAGCAGTACTTC
TRBJ2-3	.	TRBV6-1	TRBD2	CASSEPGLAGTEQRDTQYF	TGTGCCAGCAGTGAACCGGGACTAGCGGGGACAGAACAGAGGGATACGCAGTATTTT
TRBJ1-1	.	TRBV5-4	.	CASTAFSGTEAFF	TGTGCCAGCACAGCCTTTTCGGGGACTGAAGCTTTCTTT
TRBJ1-3	.	TRBV28	.	CASSVGGSGNTIYF	TGTGCCAGCTCTGTGGGGGGGTCTGGAAACACCATATATTTT
TRBJ1-2	once	TRBV6-4	.	CASSVTYSNYGYTF	TGTGCCAGCAGTGTGACATACTCTAACTATGGCTACACCTTC
TRBJ1-5	.	TRBV7-8	TRBD1	CASSLVSGTGYQPQHF	TGTGCCAGCAGCTTAGTGTCCGGGACAGGCTATCAGCCCCAGCATTTT
TRBJ2-2	.	TRBV30	TRBD1	CAKGQGANTGELFF	TGTGCCAAAGGGCAGGGGGCGAACACCGGGGAGCTGTTTTTT
TRBJ2-7	.	TRBV7-6	TRBD2	CASGGEPLEQYF	TGTGCCAGCGGGGGGGAACCCCTGGAGCAGTACTTC
TRBJ2-3	.	TRBV6-4	TRBD2	CASRLAASRTDTQYF	TGTGCCAGCCGACTAGCGGCCTCGAGAACAGATACGCAGTATTTT
TRBJ1-1	.	TRBV9	.	CASSVGGGHGTEAFF	TGTGCCAGCAGCGTAGGGGGGGGGCATGGGACTGAAGCTTTCTTT
TRBJ2-2	.	TRBV19	.	CASSTTRTGELFF	TGTGCCAGTAGTACCACTAGGACCGGGGAGCTGTTTTTT
TRBJ2-7	.	TRBV18	TRBD1	CASSASGTGSSYEQYF	TGTGCCAGCTCAGCCTCCGGGACAGGGAGCTCCTACGAGCAGTACTTC
TRBJ2-7	.	TRBV10-3	.	CAIGLEPYEQYF	TGTGCCATCGGGCTTGAACCCTACGAGCAGTACTTC
TRBJ2-4	.	TRBV7-2	.	CASSPLGEVKNIQYF	TGTGCCAGCAGCCCCCTAGGGGAGGTCAAAAACATTCAGTACTTC
TRBJ2-7	once	TRBV28	TRBD2	CASRGTSGSYEQYF	TGTGCCAGCAGAGGGACTAGCGGCTCCTACGAGCAGTACTTC
TRBJ1-2	.	TRBV19	TRBD1	CASSIQTGFDYTF	TGTGCCAGTAGTATTCAGACAGGGTTTGACTACACCTTC
TRBJ1-5	.	TRBV9	TRBD1	CASSVDGTVSQPQHF	TGTGCCAGCAGCGTAGATGGGACAGTCTCTCAGCCCCAGCATTTT